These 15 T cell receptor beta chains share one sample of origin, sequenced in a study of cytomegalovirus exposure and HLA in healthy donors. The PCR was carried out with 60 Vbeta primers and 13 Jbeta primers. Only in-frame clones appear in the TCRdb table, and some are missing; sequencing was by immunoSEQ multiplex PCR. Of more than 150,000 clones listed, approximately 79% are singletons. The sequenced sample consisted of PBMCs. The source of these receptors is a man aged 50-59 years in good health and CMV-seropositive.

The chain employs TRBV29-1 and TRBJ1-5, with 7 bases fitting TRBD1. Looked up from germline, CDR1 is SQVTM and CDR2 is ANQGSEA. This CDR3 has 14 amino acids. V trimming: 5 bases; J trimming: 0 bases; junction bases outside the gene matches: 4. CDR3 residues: CSVSTGVSNQPQHF. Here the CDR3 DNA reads TGCAGCGTTTCAACAGGGGTTAGCAATCAGCCCCAGCATTTT.

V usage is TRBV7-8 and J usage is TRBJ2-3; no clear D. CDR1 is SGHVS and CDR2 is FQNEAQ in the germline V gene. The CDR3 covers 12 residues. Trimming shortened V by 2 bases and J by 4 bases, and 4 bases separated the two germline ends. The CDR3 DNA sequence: TGTGCCAGCAGCTTATCGGCAGATACGCAGTATTTT. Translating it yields CASSLSADTQYF.

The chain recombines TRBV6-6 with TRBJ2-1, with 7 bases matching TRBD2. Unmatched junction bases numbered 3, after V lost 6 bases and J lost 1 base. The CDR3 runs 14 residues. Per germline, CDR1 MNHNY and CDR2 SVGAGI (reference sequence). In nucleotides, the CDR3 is TGTGCCAGCAGCTTGGGGGGGTCCTACAATGAGCAGTTCTTC. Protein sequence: CASSLGGSYNEQFF.

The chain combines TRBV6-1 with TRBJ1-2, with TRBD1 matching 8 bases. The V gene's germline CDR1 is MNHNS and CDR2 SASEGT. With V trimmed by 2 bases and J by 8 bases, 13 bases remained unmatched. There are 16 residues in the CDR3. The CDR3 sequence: CASSETPRQGHRGYTF. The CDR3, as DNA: TGTGCCAGCAGTGAAACCCCCCGACAGGGGCACCGAGGCTACACCTTC.

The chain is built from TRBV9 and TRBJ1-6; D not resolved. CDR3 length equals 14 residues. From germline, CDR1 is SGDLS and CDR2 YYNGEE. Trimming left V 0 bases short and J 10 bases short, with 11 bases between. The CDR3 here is CASSVARFGSPLHF. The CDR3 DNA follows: TGTGCCAGCAGCGTAGCGAGGTTTGGCTCACCCCTCCACTTT. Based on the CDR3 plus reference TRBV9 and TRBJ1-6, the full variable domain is DSGVTQTPKHLITATGQRVTLRCSPRSGDLSVYWYQQSLDQGLQFLIQYYNGEERAKGNILERFSAQQFPDLHSELNLSSLELGDSALYFCASSVARFGSPLHFGNGTRLTVT.

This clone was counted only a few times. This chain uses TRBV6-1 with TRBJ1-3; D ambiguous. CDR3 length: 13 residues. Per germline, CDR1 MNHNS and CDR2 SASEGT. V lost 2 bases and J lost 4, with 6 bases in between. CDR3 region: CASSEIQGNTIYF. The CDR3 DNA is TGTGCCAGCAGTGAAATTCAAGGAAACACCATATATTTT.

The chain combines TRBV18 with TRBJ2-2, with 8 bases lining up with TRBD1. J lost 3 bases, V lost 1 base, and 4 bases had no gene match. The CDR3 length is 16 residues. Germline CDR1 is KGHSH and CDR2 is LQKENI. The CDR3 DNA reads TGTGCCAGCTCACCACGGGGGACAGGTCACACCGGGGAGCTGTTTTTT. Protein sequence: CASSPRGTGHTGELFF.

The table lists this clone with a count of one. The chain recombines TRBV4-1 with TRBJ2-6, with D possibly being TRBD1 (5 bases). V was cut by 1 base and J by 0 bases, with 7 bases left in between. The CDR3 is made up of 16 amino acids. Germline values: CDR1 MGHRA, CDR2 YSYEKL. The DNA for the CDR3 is TGCGCCAGCAGCCAAGGAACAGGCTCTGGGGCCAACGTCCTGACTTTC. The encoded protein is CASSQGTGSGANVLTF.

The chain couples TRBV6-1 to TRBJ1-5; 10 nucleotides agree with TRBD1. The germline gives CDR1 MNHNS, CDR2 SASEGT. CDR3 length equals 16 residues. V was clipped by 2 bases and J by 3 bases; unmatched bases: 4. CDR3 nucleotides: TGTGCCAGCAGTGAACGGGACAGGGGATTCAATCAGCCCCAGCATTTT. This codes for CASSERDRGFNQPQHF.

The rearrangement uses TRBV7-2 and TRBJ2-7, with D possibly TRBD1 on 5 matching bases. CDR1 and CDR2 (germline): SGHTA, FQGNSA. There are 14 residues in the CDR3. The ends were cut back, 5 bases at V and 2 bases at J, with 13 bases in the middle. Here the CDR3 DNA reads TGTGCCAGCAGCCCCATGGGGCCCCCCTACGAGCAGTACTTC. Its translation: CASSPMGPPYEQYF.

This chain's CDR3 is CASSDGGAKNNEQFF. In nucleotides, the CDR3 is TGTGCCAGCAGTGATGGGGGCGCGAAGAACAATGAGCAGTTCTTC. This chain uses TRBV28 with TRBJ2-1; D is possibly TRBD1 (6 bases). CDR3 size: 15 residues. V was shortened by 5 bases and J by 5 bases, with 16 bases between the two germline ends. The germline CDR1 and CDR2 sequences are MDHEN and SYDVKM.

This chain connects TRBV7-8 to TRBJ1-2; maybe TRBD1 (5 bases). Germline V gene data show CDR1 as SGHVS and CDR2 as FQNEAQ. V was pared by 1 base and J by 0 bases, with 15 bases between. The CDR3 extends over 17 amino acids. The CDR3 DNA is TGTGCCAGCAGCTTAGTTTCAGGGCTCAGCTCTAACTATGGCTACACCTTC. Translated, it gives CASSLVSGLSSNYGYTF.

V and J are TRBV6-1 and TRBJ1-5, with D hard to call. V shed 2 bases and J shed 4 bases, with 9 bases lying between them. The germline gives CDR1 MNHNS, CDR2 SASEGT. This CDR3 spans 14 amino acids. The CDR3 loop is CASSELDGNQPQHF. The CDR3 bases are TGTGCCAGCAGTGAACTAGACGGGAATCAGCCCCAGCATTTT.

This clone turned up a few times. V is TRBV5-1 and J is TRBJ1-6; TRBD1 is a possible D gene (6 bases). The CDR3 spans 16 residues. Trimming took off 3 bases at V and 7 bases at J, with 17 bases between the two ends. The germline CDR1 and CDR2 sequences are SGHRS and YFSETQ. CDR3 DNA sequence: TGCGCCAGCAGCTCGCAATCCGGGACACCCAATTCACCCCTCCACTTT. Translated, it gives CASSSQSGTPNSPLHF. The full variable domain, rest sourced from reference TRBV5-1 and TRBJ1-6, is KAGVTQTPRYLIKTRGQQVTLSCSPISGHRSVSWYQQTPGQGLQFLFEYFSETQRNKGNFPGRFSGRQFSNSRSEMNVSTLELGDSALYLCASSSQSGTPNSPLHFGNGTRLTVT.

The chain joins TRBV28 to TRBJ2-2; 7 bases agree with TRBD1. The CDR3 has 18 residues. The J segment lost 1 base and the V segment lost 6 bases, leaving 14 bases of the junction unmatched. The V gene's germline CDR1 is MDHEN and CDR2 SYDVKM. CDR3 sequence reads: CASRMTGILIRNTGELFF. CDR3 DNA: TGTGCCAGCAGGATGACAGGGATTCTTATCCGGAACACCGGGGAGCTGTTTTTT.